This is a list of T cell receptor beta chains from one sample in a study of Ad26.COV2.S vaccination and SARS-CoV-2 variants. Profiling relied on immunoSEQ multiplex PCR, and the TCRdb table lists in-frame clones only, not all of them. Of some 290,000 clones in the sample, more than 70% were seen once. The sequencing used peripheral blood, collected in a trial of Ad26.COV2.S vaccine versus placebo. The receptor source for this set is a person between 18 and 65 years old who received the Ad26.COV2.S COVID-19 vaccine or a placebo. Each CDR3 is given with its conserved first and last residue. D genes are given only for firm matches. The size entry is marked missing in some rows and otherwise reads once, few, many or a size class.

d_gene: NA
j_gene: TRBJ2-7
v_gene: TRBV19
abundance: NA
len: 13
CDR3aa: CASSMGSGYEQYF
CDR3nt: TGTGCCAGTAGTATGGGCAGTGGCTACGAGCAGTACTTC

d_gene: NA
j_gene: TRBJ2-5
v_gene: TRBV18
abundance: NA
len: 12
CDR3aa: CASSLLQETQYF
CDR3nt: TGTGCCAGCTCACTCTTACAAGAGACCCAGTACTTC

d_gene: NA
j_gene: TRBJ1-2
v_gene: TRBV9
abundance: NA
len: 14
CDR3aa: CASSTRDSGYGYTF
CDR3nt: TGTGCCAGCAGCACCCGCGACAGCGGCTATGGCTACACCTTC

d_gene: NA
j_gene: TRBJ1-4
v_gene: TRBV30
abundance: NA
len: 14
CDR3aa: CAWSASTTNEKLFF
CDR3nt: TGTGCCTGGAGTGCTAGCACAACTAATGAAAAACTGTTTTTT

d_gene: NA
j_gene: TRBJ1-1
v_gene: TRBV11-2
abundance: few
len: 11
CDR3aa: CASSFYGEAFF
CDR3nt: TGTGCCAGCAGCTTTTACGGTGAAGCTTTCTTT

d_gene: NA
j_gene: TRBJ2-1
v_gene: TRBV30
abundance: NA
len: 13
CDR3aa: CAWSTRAPAEQFF
CDR3nt: TGTGCCTGGAGTACCAGAGCCCCCGCTGAGCAGTTCTTC

d_gene: TRBD2
j_gene: TRBJ2-7
v_gene: TRBV15
abundance: NA
len: 15
CDR3aa: CATSRDGRGAGEQYF
CDR3nt: TGTGCCACCAGCAGAGATGGGCGGGGGGCCGGTGAGCAGTACTTC

d_gene: TRBD1
j_gene: TRBJ2-1
v_gene: TRBV7-3
abundance: NA
len: 14
CDR3aa: CASSPGTGYNEQFF
CDR3nt: TGTGCCAGCAGCCCCGGGACAGGGTACAATGAGCAGTTCTTC

d_gene: TRBD1
j_gene: TRBJ1-5
v_gene: TRBV19
abundance: NA
len: 16
CDR3aa: CASSPQDRGSNQPQHF
CDR3nt: TGTGCCAGTAGTCCCCAGGACAGGGGGAGCAATCAGCCCCAGCATTTT

d_gene: NA
j_gene: TRBJ1-1
v_gene: TRBV13
abundance: NA
len: 15
CDR3aa: CASRGTEERNTEAFF
CDR3nt: TGTGCCAGCAGAGGAACCGAGGAGAGGAACACTGAAGCTTTCTTT

d_gene: TRBD1
j_gene: TRBJ2-5
v_gene: TRBV18
abundance: NA
len: 16
CDR3aa: CASSPPGKGAEETQYF
CDR3nt: TGTGCCAGCTCACCACCGGGAAAGGGGGCTGAAGAGACCCAGTACTTC

d_gene: NA
j_gene: TRBJ2-2
v_gene: TRBV19
abundance: few
len: 13
CDR3aa: CASIGRYTGELFF
CDR3nt: TGTGCCAGTATCGGGCGGTACACCGGGGAGCTGTTTTTT

d_gene: TRBD1
j_gene: TRBJ2-7
v_gene: TRBV2
abundance: NA
len: 14
CDR3aa: CASRARGQGNEQYF
CDR3nt: TGTGCCAGCAGGGCCCGGGGACAGGGGAACGAGCAGTACTTC

d_gene: NA
j_gene: TRBJ2-3
v_gene: TRBV29-1
abundance: NA
len: 13
CDR3aa: CSVDKGYTDTQYF
CDR3nt: TGCAGCGTCGACAAAGGGTATACAGATACGCAGTATTTT

d_gene: NA
j_gene: TRBJ2-3
v_gene: TRBV15
abundance: NA
len: 14
CDR3aa: CATSRSGRRGTQYF
CDR3nt: TGTGCCACCAGCAGATCGGGACGCCGGGGGACGCAGTATTTT

d_gene: NA
j_gene: TRBJ1-1
v_gene: TRBV19
abundance: NA
len: 16
CDR3aa: CASSMARALGKTEAFF
CDR3nt: TGTGCCAGTAGTATGGCCAGGGCCTTGGGTAAGACTGAAGCTTTCTTT

d_gene: NA
j_gene: TRBJ1-4
v_gene: TRBV6-5
abundance: NA
len: 15
CDR3aa: CASSYGAGGNEKLFF
CDR3nt: TGTGCCAGCAGTTATGGGGCCGGGGGTAATGAAAAACTGTTTTTT

d_gene: NA
j_gene: TRBJ2-5
v_gene: TRBV18
abundance: few
len: 15
CDR3aa: CASSPPKKSEETQYF
CDR3nt: TGTGCCAGCTCACCACCGAAGAAGTCGGAAGAGACCCAGTACTTC

d_gene: NA
j_gene: TRBJ2-1
v_gene: TRBV30
abundance: NA
len: 14
CDR3aa: CAWGRGISYNEQFF
CDR3nt: TGTGCCTGGGGCCGGGGGATCTCCTACAATGAGCAGTTCTTC

d_gene: NA
j_gene: TRBJ2-7
v_gene: TRBV29-1
abundance: NA
len: 14
CDR3aa: CSVLQGTAKPEQYF
CDR3nt: TGCAGCGTATTACAGGGTACCGCCAAGCCGGAGCAGTACTTC

d_gene: NA
j_gene: TRBJ1-2
v_gene: TRBV12-3/TRBV12-4
abundance: NA
len: 11
CDR3aa: CASSFQGGYTF
CDR3nt: TGTGCCAGCAGTTTTCAAGGTGGCTACACCTTC

d_gene: NA
j_gene: TRBJ1-3
v_gene: TRBV6-5
abundance: NA
len: 15
CDR3aa: CASTRTGSPGNTIYF
CDR3nt: TGTGCCAGCACCCGGACGGGTTCCCCTGGAAACACCATATATTTT

d_gene: TRBD2
j_gene: TRBJ2-1
v_gene: TRBV7-9
abundance: NA
len: 16
CDR3aa: CASSLRAGLGDNEQFF
CDR3nt: TGTGCCAGCAGCTTAAGAGCGGGACTCGGCGACAATGAGCAGTTCTTC

d_gene: NA
j_gene: TRBJ2-3
v_gene: TRBV6-2/TRBV6-3
abundance: NA
len: 14
CDR3aa: CASSSWIEGDTQYF
CDR3nt: TGTGCCAGCAGTTCCTGGATAGAAGGGGATACGCAGTATTTT

d_gene: TRBD1
j_gene: TRBJ1-2
v_gene: TRBV5-1
abundance: few
len: 15
CDR3aa: CASSPTGLTNYGYTF
CDR3nt: TGCGCCAGCAGCCCGACAGGGTTGACTAACTATGGCTACACCTTC

d_gene: NA
j_gene: TRBJ2-5
v_gene: TRBV6-1
abundance: few
len: 19
CDR3aa: CASSEGGGAGIRGQETQYF
CDR3nt: TGTGCCAGCAGTGAAGGCGGGGGCGCGGGGATTAGAGGGCAAGAGACCCAGTACTTC

d_gene: NA
j_gene: TRBJ2-1
v_gene: TRBV24-1
abundance: NA
len: 16
CDR3aa: CATSDGGPSSYNEQFF
CDR3nt: TGTGCCACCAGTGATGGCGGGCCTAGCTCCTACAATGAGCAGTTCTTC

d_gene: NA
j_gene: TRBJ2-1
v_gene: TRBV2
abundance: NA
len: 13
CDR3aa: CASRRDRYNEQFF
CDR3nt: TGTGCCAGCAGGAGAGACAGATACAATGAGCAGTTCTTC

d_gene: NA
j_gene: TRBJ2-3
v_gene: TRBV2
abundance: NA
len: 11
CDR3aa: CASKGGDTQYF
CDR3nt: TGTGCCAGTAAAGGTGGAGATACGCAGTATTTT

d_gene: NA
j_gene: TRBJ2-5
v_gene: TRBV2
abundance: few
len: 17
CDR3aa: CASSPLSGISLQETQYF
CDR3nt: TGTGCCAGCAGCCCTCTTAGCGGAATAAGCCTCCAAGAGACCCAGTACTTC

d_gene: TRBD2
j_gene: TRBJ2-7
v_gene: TRBV7-6
abundance: NA
len: 14
CDR3aa: CASSPSGSIYEQYF
CDR3nt: TGTGCCAGCAGCCCCAGCGGGAGCATCTACGAGCAGTACTTC

d_gene: NA
j_gene: TRBJ1-4
v_gene: TRBV7-2
abundance: NA
len: 14
CDR3aa: CASSRLGANEKLFF
CDR3nt: TGTGCCAGCAGCCGCCTCGGGGCTAACGAAAAACTGTTTTTT

d_gene: NA
j_gene: TRBJ1-5
v_gene: TRBV19
abundance: NA
len: 13
CDR3aa: CASSIYGNQPQHF
CDR3nt: TGTGCCAGTAGTATATATGGTAATCAGCCCCAGCATTTT

d_gene: NA
j_gene: TRBJ2-2
v_gene: TRBV29-1
abundance: NA
len: 16
CDR3aa: CSVDGAALGGSGELFF
CDR3nt: TGCAGCGTTGATGGGGCGGCCTTGGGTGGTTCCGGGGAGCTGTTTTTT

d_gene: TRBD1
j_gene: TRBJ2-3
v_gene: TRBV4-1
abundance: NA
len: 16
CDR3aa: CASSQVTGISTDTQYF
CDR3nt: TGCGCCAGCAGCCAAGTGACAGGGATAAGCACAGATACGCAGTATTTT

d_gene: NA
j_gene: TRBJ1-1
v_gene: TRBV29-1
abundance: few
len: 13
CDR3aa: CSAGQRMNTEAFF
CDR3nt: TGCAGCGCTGGACAGCGCATGAACACTGAAGCTTTCTTT

d_gene: NA
j_gene: TRBJ2-5
v_gene: TRBV5-4
abundance: NA
len: 12
CDR3aa: CASSARTETQYF
CDR3nt: TGTGCCAGCAGCGCTCGGACAGAGACCCAGTACTTC

d_gene: NA
j_gene: TRBJ2-1
v_gene: TRBV29-1
abundance: NA
len: 14
CDR3aa: CSVVIARLGDEQFF
CDR3nt: TGCAGCGTCGTGATCGCGCGGTTGGGAGATGAGCAGTTCTTC

d_gene: NA
j_gene: TRBJ1-2
v_gene: TRBV9
abundance: NA
len: 8
CDR3aa: CASGGYTF
CDR3nt: TGTGCCAGCGGAGGCTACACCTTC

d_gene: TRBD2
j_gene: TRBJ2-1
v_gene: TRBV5-1
abundance: NA
len: 18
CDR3aa: CASSTGKLAGTPGDEQFF
CDR3nt: TGCGCCAGCAGCACCGGAAAACTAGCGGGGACGCCTGGAGATGAGCAGTTCTTC

d_gene: NA
j_gene: TRBJ2-7
v_gene: TRBV19
abundance: NA
len: 18
CDR3aa: CASSIRVGAGDLFDEQYF
CDR3nt: TGTGCCAGTAGTATCAGGGTGGGGGCCGGGGACCTCTTCGACGAGCAGTACTTC

d_gene: NA
j_gene: TRBJ1-6
v_gene: TRBV10-3
abundance: NA
len: 13
CDR3aa: CAMGSGNNSPLHF
CDR3nt: TGTGCCATGGGGTCTGGAAATAATTCACCCCTCCACTTT

d_gene: NA
j_gene: TRBJ1-2
v_gene: TRBV6-2/TRBV6-3
abundance: NA
len: 11
CDR3aa: CASSYSSGYTF
CDR3nt: TGTGCCAGCAGTTACTCGAGCGGCTACACCTTC

d_gene: NA
j_gene: TRBJ2-1
v_gene: TRBV5-8
abundance: NA
len: 13
CDR3aa: CASSLAGHNEQFF
CDR3nt: TGTGCCAGCAGCTTGGCGGGCCACAATGAGCAGTTCTTC

d_gene: NA
j_gene: TRBJ2-1
v_gene: TRBV18
abundance: NA
len: 15
CDR3aa: CASSPVGGSYNEQFF
CDR3nt: TGTGCCAGCTCACCGGTAGGGGGGTCCTACAATGAGCAGTTCTTC

d_gene: NA
j_gene: TRBJ2-7
v_gene: TRBV15
abundance: once
len: 13
CDR3aa: CATSRGPEGEQYF
CDR3nt: TGTGCCACCAGCAGAGGCCCTGAGGGGGAGCAGTACTTC

d_gene: NA
j_gene: TRBJ1-5
v_gene: TRBV6-6
abundance: NA
len: 12
CDR3aa: CASNEGWQPQHF
CDR3nt: TGTGCCAGCAACGAGGGTTGGCAGCCCCAGCATTTT

d_gene: NA
j_gene: TRBJ1-1
v_gene: TRBV6-2/TRBV6-3
abundance: NA
len: 14
CDR3aa: CASSSTQGYTEAFF
CDR3nt: TGTGCCAGCAGTTCTACTCAGGGTTATACTGAAGCTTTCTTT

d_gene: TRBD1
j_gene: TRBJ2-3
v_gene: TRBV5-1
abundance: NA
len: 16
CDR3aa: CASSLGQGAGGDTQYF
CDR3nt: TGCGCCAGCAGCTTGGGACAGGGGGCCGGTGGAGATACGCAGTATTTT

d_gene: TRBD1
j_gene: TRBJ1-5
v_gene: TRBV19
abundance: NA
len: 16
CDR3aa: CASNPWDSISNQPQHF
CDR3nt: TGTGCCAGTAACCCCTGGGACAGCATAAGCAATCAGCCCCAGCATTTT

d_gene: TRBD1
j_gene: TRBJ2-7
v_gene: TRBV10-1
abundance: NA
len: 13
CDR3aa: CASRPGTGSEQYF
CDR3nt: TGCGCCAGCAGGCCCGGGACAGGGAGCGAGCAGTACTTC

d_gene: TRBD2
j_gene: TRBJ2-7
v_gene: TRBV30
abundance: NA
len: 14
CDR3aa: CAWSVRGDYYEQYF
CDR3nt: TGTGCCTGGAGTGTCCGGGGGGACTACTACGAGCAGTACTTC

d_gene: NA
j_gene: TRBJ1-2
v_gene: TRBV15
abundance: NA
len: 16
CDR3aa: CATSRDWGERNYGYTF
CDR3nt: TGTGCCACCAGCAGAGATTGGGGGGAGAGAAACTATGGCTACACCTTC

d_gene: NA
j_gene: TRBJ2-3
v_gene: TRBV13
abundance: NA
len: 14
CDR3aa: CASSLVDQRDTQYF
CDR3nt: TGTGCCAGCAGCTTAGTGGACCAGCGGGATACGCAGTATTTT

d_gene: NA
j_gene: TRBJ1-5
v_gene: TRBV5-3
abundance: NA
len: 17
CDR3aa: CARSLCPITGFHQPQHF
CDR3nt: TGTGCCAGAAGCTTGTGCCCAATAACAGGGTTTCATCAGCCCCAGCATTTT